A selection of T cell receptor beta chains follows, all from one sample in a study of blood T cell repertoires in COVID-19. Repertoires were generated with immunoSEQ multiplex PCR, while TCRdb's copy carries only in-frame clones and drops some. The data contain roughly 100,000 clones, 81% of them seen just once; the ten biggest clones take up under 40%. The sequenced material came from peripheral blood. The receptors originated from a man older than 75 with acute or convalescent COVID-19. Both conserved end residues are part of each CDR3. The D gene is left open where the match is weak. Clone size is shown for a subset of rows, as once, few, many or a class of expanded clone.

D: TRBD2
V: TRBV5-1
J: TRBJ2-7
size: once
CDR3: CASSAKLAEAYSYEQYF
DNA: TGCGCCAGCAGCGCCAAACTAGCGGAGGCGTACTCCTACGAGCAGTACTTC

D: TRBD1
V: TRBV18
J: TRBJ1-2
size: .
CDR3: CASSPVTGEGGYTF
DNA: TGTGCCAGCTCACCCGTGACAGGGGAGGGCGGCTACACCTTC

D: .
V: TRBV19
J: TRBJ1-3
size: .
CDR3: CASSIAGRGYGNTIYF
DNA: TGTGCCAGTAGTATTGCGGGCAGGGGTTACGGAAACACCATATATTTT

D: TRBD2
V: TRBV5-1
J: TRBJ2-1
size: .
CDR3: CASSLVLAGGRNEQFF
DNA: TGCGCCAGCAGCTTAGTTTTAGCGGGAGGGCGGAATGAGCAGTTCTTC

D: TRBD1
V: TRBV6-5
J: TRBJ2-5
size: .
CDR3: CASSYVRGRRETQYF
DNA: TGTGCCAGCAGTTACGTCAGGGGGCGCCGAGAGACCCAGTACTTC

D: TRBD1
V: TRBV11-3
J: TRBJ2-7
size: .
CDR3: CASSLLGTGSEQYF
DNA: TGTGCCAGCAGCCTGCTAGGGACAGGGAGCGAGCAGTACTTC

D: TRBD1
V: TRBV5-5
J: TRBJ2-6
size: .
CDR3: CASRYTGAPISGANVLTF
DNA: TGTGCCAGCAGATATACAGGGGCCCCAATCTCTGGGGCCAACGTCCTGACTTTC

D: .
V: TRBV29-1
J: TRBJ2-7
size: .
CDR3: CSVGELYYEQYF
DNA: TGCAGCGTTGGTGAACTCTACTACGAGCAGTACTTC

D: TRBD1
V: TRBV5-6
J: TRBJ1-1
size: .
CDR3: CASSRDRANTEAFF
DNA: TGTGCCAGCAGCAGAGACAGGGCGAACACTGAAGCTTTCTTT

D: TRBD1
V: TRBV18
J: TRBJ1-4
size: .
CDR3: CASSPRTGYNEKLFF
DNA: TGTGCCAGCTCTCCCAGGACAGGGTATAATGAAAAACTGTTTTTT

D: .
V: TRBV5-4
J: TRBJ2-3
size: .
CDR3: CASSSNRISTDTQYF
DNA: TGTGCCAGCAGCTCGAACAGGATTAGCACAGATACGCAGTATTTT

D: .
V: TRBV5-1
J: TRBJ1-6
size: .
CDR3: CASSLGTVNSPLHF
DNA: TGCGCCAGCAGCTTGGGGACAGTTAATTCACCCCTCCACTTT

D: .
V: TRBV6-1
J: TRBJ1-1
size: few
CDR3: CASSEKLQGGKAFF
DNA: TGTGCCAGCAGTGAAAAATTGCAGGGTGGGAAAGCTTTCTTT

D: .
V: TRBV5-1
J: TRBJ2-7
size: .
CDR3: CASSLDPSGSGGEQYF
DNA: TGCGCCAGCAGCTTGGACCCTTCCGGGAGTGGGGGCGAGCAGTACTTC

D: TRBD2
V: TRBV7-8
J: TRBJ2-2
size: .
CDR3: CASSLSGTNTGELFF
DNA: TGTGCCAGCAGCTTAAGCGGGACGAACACCGGGGAGCTGTTTTTT

D: TRBD2
V: TRBV7-3
J: TRBJ2-2
size: .
CDR3: CASSPFSGTTNTGELFF
DNA: TGTGCCAGCAGCCCGTTTAGCGGGACTACGAACACCGGGGAGCTGTTTTTT

D: .
V: TRBV5-1
J: TRBJ1-1
size: .
CDR3: CASSLSASGTEAFF
DNA: TGCGCCAGCAGCTTGTCGGCCAGCGGCACTGAAGCTTTCTTT

D: .
V: TRBV12-5
J: TRBJ2-1
size: .
CDR3: CASGLWSGSSYNEQFF
DNA: TGTGCTAGTGGTTTGTGGTCAGGCAGCTCCTACAATGAGCAGTTCTTC

D: TRBD2
V: TRBV5-1
J: TRBJ2-5
size: .
CDR3: CASSLSGSKGETQYF
DNA: TGCGCCAGCAGCTTGAGCGGGAGTAAAGGAGAGACCCAGTACTTC

D: .
V: TRBV4-1
J: TRBJ2-5
size: .
CDR3: CASSQAQLTGRETQYF
DNA: TGCGCCAGCAGCCAAGCGCAGTTGACTGGTCGAGAGACCCAGTACTTC

D: TRBD1
V: TRBV5-1
J: TRBJ2-1
size: .
CDR3: CASSFPTGVNEQFF
DNA: TGCGCCAGCAGCTTCCCAACAGGGGTCAATGAGCAGTTCTTC

D: TRBD2
V: TRBV9
J: TRBJ2-2
size: .
CDR3: CASSGTSGSRTGELFF
DNA: TGTGCCAGCAGCGGTACTAGCGGGAGCCGCACCGGGGAGCTGTTTTTT

D: TRBD1
V: TRBV7-3
J: TRBJ1-1
size: few
CDR3: CASSLRQGAEAFF
DNA: TGTGCCAGCAGCTTAAGGCAGGGGGCTGAAGCTTTCTTT

D: TRBD1
V: TRBV6-2/TRBV6-3
J: TRBJ2-5
size: .
CDR3: CASSRPGTGGETQYF
DNA: TGTGCCAGCAGCCGTCCCGGGACAGGGGGAGAGACCCAGTACTTC

D: .
V: TRBV5-1
J: TRBJ1-3
size: few
CDR3: CASARDNFSGNTIYF
DNA: TGCGCCAGCGCTAGGGACAACTTCTCTGGAAACACCATATATTTT

D: .
V: TRBV7-9
J: TRBJ1-1
size: .
CDR3: CASRGLGWNTEAFF
DNA: TGTGCCAGCAGGGGGCTGGGATGGAACACTGAAGCTTTCTTT

D: TRBD1
V: TRBV16
J: TRBJ1-5
size: .
CDR3: CASSQYTGDGNQPQHF
DNA: TGTGCCAGCAGCCAATATACAGGGGATGGCAATCAGCCCCAGCATTTT

D: .
V: TRBV7-9
J: TRBJ2-2
size: .
CDR3: CASSLDRGELFF
DNA: TGTGCCAGCAGCTTAGATCGCGGGGAGCTGTTTTTT

D: .
V: TRBV19
J: TRBJ2-5
size: few
CDR3: CASSRSGETQYF
DNA: TGTGCCAGTAGTAGATCCGGAGAGACCCAGTACTTC

D: .
V: TRBV19
J: TRBJ2-7
size: .
CDR3: CASSMEGYEQYF
DNA: TGTGCCAGTAGTATGGAGGGATACGAGCAGTACTTC

D: TRBD2
V: TRBV18
J: TRBJ2-1
size: .
CDR3: CASSPPVLAGSYNEQFF
DNA: TGTGCCAGCTCACCACCGGTCCTAGCGGGAAGTTACAATGAGCAGTTCTTC

D: .
V: TRBV5-1
J: TRBJ1-1
size: .
CDR3: CASRRVRQDTEAFF
DNA: TGCGCCAGCAGGCGAGTACGACAAGACACTGAAGCTTTCTTT

D: .
V: TRBV7-9
J: TRBJ2-3
size: .
CDR3: CASSLEGSTDTQYF
DNA: TGTGCCAGCAGCTTGGAGGGGAGCACAGATACGCAGTATTTT

D: .
V: TRBV4-1
J: TRBJ2-1
size: .
CDR3: CASSPGHQSNEQFF
DNA: TGCGCCAGCAGCCCGGGACACCAAAGCAATGAGCAGTTCTTC

D: .
V: TRBV5-1
J: TRBJ1-6
size: few
CDR3: CASSLGTDSSSYNSPLHF
DNA: TGCGCCAGCAGCTTGGGGACCGACAGTAGCTCCTATAATTCACCCCTCCACTTT

D: TRBD2
V: TRBV11-1
J: TRBJ2-1
size: .
CDR3: CASSLAGGGYNEQFF
DNA: TGTGCCAGCAGCTTAGCGGGGGGGGGCTACAATGAGCAGTTCTTC

D: TRBD1
V: TRBV3-1/TRBV3-2
J: TRBJ1-4
size: .
CDR3: CASSGTGKGEKLFF
DNA: TGTGCCAGCAGCGGGACAGGGAAGGGTGAAAAACTGTTTTTT

D: .
V: TRBV5-1
J: TRBJ1-1
size: .
CDR3: CASSLWGGDTEAFF
DNA: TGCGCCAGCAGCTTGTGGGGGGGAGACACTGAAGCTTTCTTT

D: .
V: TRBV28
J: TRBJ2-5
size: .
CDR3: CASSLTQEGTQYF
DNA: TGTGCCAGCAGTTTGACACAGGAGGGGACCCAGTACTTC

D: .
V: TRBV5-8
J: TRBJ1-6
size: .
CDR3: CASSLRQADSPLHF
DNA: TGTGCCAGCAGCTTACGACAGGCGGACTCACCCCTCCACTTT

D: .
V: TRBV7-9
J: TRBJ1-4
size: .
CDR3: CASSTTGNSNEKLFF
DNA: TGTGCCAGCAGCACAACCGGGAACTCGAATGAAAAACTGTTTTTT

D: .
V: TRBV6-1
J: TRBJ1-1
size: .
CDR3: CASSEALRQREAFF
DNA: TGTGCCAGCAGTGAAGCGCTACGACAGAGAGAAGCTTTCTTT

D: .
V: TRBV4-2
J: TRBJ2-2
size: .
CDR3: CASSQSGVFTGELFF
DNA: TGTGCCAGCAGCCAGTCCGGGGTGTTCACCGGGGAGCTGTTTTTT

D: .
V: TRBV28
J: TRBJ1-2
size: .
CDR3: CASSLFQVLNYGYTF
DNA: TGTGCCAGCAGCCTTTTCCAGGTCCTTAACTATGGCTACACCTTC

D: .
V: TRBV10-2
J: TRBJ1-1
size: .
CDR3: CASSEGQTEAFF
DNA: TGCGCCAGCAGTGAGGGACAGACCGAAGCTTTCTTT

D: .
V: TRBV19
J: TRBJ2-6
size: once
CDR3: CASSIGRISGANVLTF
DNA: TGTGCCAGTAGTATAGGGAGGATCTCTGGGGCCAACGTCCTGACTTTC